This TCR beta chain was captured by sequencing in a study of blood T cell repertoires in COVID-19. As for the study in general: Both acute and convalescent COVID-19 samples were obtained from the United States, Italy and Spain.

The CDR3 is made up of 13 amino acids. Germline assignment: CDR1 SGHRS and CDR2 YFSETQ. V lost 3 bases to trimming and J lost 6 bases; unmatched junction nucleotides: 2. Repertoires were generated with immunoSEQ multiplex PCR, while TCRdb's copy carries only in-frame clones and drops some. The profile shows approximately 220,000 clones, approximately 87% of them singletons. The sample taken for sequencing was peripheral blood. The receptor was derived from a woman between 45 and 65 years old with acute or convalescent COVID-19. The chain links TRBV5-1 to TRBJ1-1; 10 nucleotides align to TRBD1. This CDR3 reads CASSSGQGSEAFF. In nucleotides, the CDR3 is TGCGCCAGCAGCTCGGGACAGGGGTCTGAAGCTTTCTTT.